This TCR beta chain came from a study of cytomegalovirus exposure and HLA in healthy donors. Points from the study as a whole: According to the study, 160 or so TCR beta chains were cytomegalovirus-associated. Analyzed later, most CMV-associated TCR beta chains appeared HLA-restricted. Reported performance of the classifier showed diagnosis of cytomegalovirus status with high specificity and sensitivity.

At collection, donors were nominally healthy, but unrecorded immune exposures were probable. The V end was cut by 7 bases, the J end by 7 bases, with 19 bases between. The CDR3 is 14 amino acids. The germline CDR1 and CDR2 sequences are LNHDA and SQIVND (reference sequence). Turning to this clone: The antigen is unknown.

Primers: 60 Vbeta forward and 13 Jbeta reverse. Data came from immunoSEQ multiplex PCR; TCRdb stores just in-frame clones and leaves some out. The repertoire consists of some 82,000 clones, with 70% to 85% occurring once and the leading ten covering 2.4%. The source material was PBMCs. The sequence was obtained from a woman in her forties or fifties in good health and CMV-seronegative. V usage is TRBV19 and J usage is TRBJ1-1, with D possibly being TRBD1 (6 bases). The CDR3 sequence: CASITQEGGYEAFF. The CDR3 nucleotides are TGTGCCAGTATTACCCAGGAAGGGGGTTATGAAGCTTTCTTT.